This T cell receptor (beta chain) came from a study of T cell responses to AZD1222 COVID-19 vaccine. The assay was immunoSEQ multiplex PCR, and TCRdb's table has in-frame clones only and misses some. The profile shows over 30,000 clones, 80% to 90% of them singletons. Trimming took 3 bases from V and 3 from J, leaving 11 bases between them. CDR3 length: 14 amino acids. Germline CDR1 and CDR2: SGHDN and FVKESK. The source was peripheral blood, collected 28 days after the second dose of the MenACWY control vaccine. The clonotype originates from an adult who received the MenACWY meningococcal vaccine as a control. This rearrangement joins TRBV14 to TRBJ1-1, with a tentative D call TRBD1 (6 bases). In nucleotides, the CDR3 is TGTGCCAGCAGCCAGGTTAGGGGGTACACTGAAGCTTTCTTT. Amino acids: CASSQVRGYTEAFF.